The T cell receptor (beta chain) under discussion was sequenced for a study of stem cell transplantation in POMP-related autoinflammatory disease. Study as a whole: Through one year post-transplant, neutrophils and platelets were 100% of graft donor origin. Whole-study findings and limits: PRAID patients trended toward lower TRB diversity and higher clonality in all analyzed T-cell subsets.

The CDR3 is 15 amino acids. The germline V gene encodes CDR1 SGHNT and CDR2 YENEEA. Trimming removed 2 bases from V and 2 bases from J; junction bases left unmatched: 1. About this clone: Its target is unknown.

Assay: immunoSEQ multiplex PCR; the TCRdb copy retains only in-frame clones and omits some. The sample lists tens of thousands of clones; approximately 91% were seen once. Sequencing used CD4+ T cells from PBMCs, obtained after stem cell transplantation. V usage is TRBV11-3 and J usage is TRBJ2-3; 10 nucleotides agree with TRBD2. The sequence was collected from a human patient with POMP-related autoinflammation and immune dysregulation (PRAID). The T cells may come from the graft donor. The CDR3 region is CASSLTSGTTDTQYF. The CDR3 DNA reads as TGTGCCAGCAGCTTAACTAGCGGGACCACAGATACGCAGTATTTT.